One T cell receptor beta chain is described in this entry. The record originates from a study of T cells after posttransplantation cyclophosphamide. The CDR3 runs 14 residues. V was pared by 1 base and J by 7 bases, with 5 bases of the junction left unmatched. Germline loops: CDR1 SGHVS, CDR2 FQNEAQ. Sequenced by immunoSEQ multiplex PCR; TCRdb stores in-frame clones only, minus some. The table has 45,000 to 65,000 clones, about 82% seen once. Sequencing was carried out using PBMCs. The TCR sequence derives from a young man with a blood cancer, CMV-positive, and with a related stem cell donor. The chain employs TRBV7-8 and TRBJ1-2; 8 nucleotides align to TRBD1. The CDR3 reads CASSLVSGGGGYTF. The CDR3 DNA reads as TGTGCCAGCAGCTTAGTGTCAGGGGGCGGTGGCTACACCTTC.